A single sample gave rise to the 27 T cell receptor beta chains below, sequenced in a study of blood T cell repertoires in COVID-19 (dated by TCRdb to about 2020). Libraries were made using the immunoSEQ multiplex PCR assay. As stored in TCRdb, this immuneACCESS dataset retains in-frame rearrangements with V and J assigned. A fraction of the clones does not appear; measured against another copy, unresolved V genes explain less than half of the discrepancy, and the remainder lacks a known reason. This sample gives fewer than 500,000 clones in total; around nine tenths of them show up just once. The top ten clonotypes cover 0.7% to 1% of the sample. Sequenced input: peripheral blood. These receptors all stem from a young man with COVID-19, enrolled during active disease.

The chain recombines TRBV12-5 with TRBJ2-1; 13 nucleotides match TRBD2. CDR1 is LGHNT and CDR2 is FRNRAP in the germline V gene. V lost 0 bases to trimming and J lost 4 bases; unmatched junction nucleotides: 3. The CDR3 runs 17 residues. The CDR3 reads CASGLVPGLAGYNEQFF. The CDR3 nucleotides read TGTGCTAGTGGTTTGGTACCGGGACTAGCGGGATACAATGAGCAGTTCTTC.

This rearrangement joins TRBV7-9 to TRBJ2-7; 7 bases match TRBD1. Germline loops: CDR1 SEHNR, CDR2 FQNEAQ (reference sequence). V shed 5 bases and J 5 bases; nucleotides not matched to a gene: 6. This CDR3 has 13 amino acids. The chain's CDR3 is CASSPRGYHEQYF. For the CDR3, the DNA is TGTGCCAGCAGCCCCAGGGGGTACCACGAGCAGTACTTC.

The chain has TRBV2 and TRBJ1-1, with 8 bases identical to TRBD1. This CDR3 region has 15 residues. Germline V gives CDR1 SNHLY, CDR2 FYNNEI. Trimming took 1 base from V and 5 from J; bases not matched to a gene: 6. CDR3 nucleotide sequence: TGTGCCAGCAGTGAAGGGGCAGGGGGCCGGACTGAAGCTTTCTTT. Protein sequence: CASSEGAGGRTEAFF.

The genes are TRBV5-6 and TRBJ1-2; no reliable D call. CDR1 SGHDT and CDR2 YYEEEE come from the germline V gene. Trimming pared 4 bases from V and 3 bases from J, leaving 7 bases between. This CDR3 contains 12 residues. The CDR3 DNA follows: TGTGCCAGCAGCCCCCGCGACTATGGCTACACCTTC. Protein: CASSPRDYGYTF.

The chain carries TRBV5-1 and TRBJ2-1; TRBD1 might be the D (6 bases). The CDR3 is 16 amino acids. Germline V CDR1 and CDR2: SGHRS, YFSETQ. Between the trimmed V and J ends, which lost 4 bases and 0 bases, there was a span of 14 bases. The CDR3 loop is CASSTRTDSSYNEQFF. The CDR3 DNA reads TGCGCCAGCAGCACCCGGACAGATAGCTCCTACAATGAGCAGTTCTTC.

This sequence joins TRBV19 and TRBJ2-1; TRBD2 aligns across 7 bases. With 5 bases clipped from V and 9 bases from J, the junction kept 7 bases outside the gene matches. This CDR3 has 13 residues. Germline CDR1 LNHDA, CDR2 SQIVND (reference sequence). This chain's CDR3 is CASSSGGSGEQFF. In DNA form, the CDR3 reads TGTGCCAGTAGTTCGGGGGGTTCGGGTGAGCAGTTCTTC.

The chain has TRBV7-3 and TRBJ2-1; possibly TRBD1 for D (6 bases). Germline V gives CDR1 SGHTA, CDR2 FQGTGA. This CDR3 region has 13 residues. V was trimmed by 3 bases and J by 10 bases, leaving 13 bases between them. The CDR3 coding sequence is TGTGCCAGCAGCTTGCAGGGGCGAGGAGAGCAGTTCTTC. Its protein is CASSLQGRGEQFF.

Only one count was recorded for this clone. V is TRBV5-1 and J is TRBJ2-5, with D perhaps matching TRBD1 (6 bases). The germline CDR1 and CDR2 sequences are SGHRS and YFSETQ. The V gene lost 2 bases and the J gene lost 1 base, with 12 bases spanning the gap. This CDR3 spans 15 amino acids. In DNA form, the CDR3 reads TGCGCCAGCAGCTTAATACAGGGTGCCCAAGAGACCCAGTACTTC. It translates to CASSLIQGAQETQYF.

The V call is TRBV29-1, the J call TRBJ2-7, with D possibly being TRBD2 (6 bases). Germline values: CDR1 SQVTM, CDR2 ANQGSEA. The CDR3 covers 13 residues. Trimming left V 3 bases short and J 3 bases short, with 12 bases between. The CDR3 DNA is TGCAGCGTTGACCGGGACGGGAGCTACGAGCAGTACTTC. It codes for CSVDRDGSYEQYF.

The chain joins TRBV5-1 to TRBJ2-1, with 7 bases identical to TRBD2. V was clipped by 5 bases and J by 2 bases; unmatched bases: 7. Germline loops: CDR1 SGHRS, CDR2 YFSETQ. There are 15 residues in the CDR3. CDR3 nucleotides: TGCGCCAGCAGATCAGGGAGGGGCACCTACAATGAGCAGTTCTTC. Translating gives CASRSGRGTYNEQFF. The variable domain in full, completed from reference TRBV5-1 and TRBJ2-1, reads KAGVTQTPRYLIKTRGQQVTLSCSPISGHRSVSWYQQTPGQGLQFLFEYFSETQRNKGNFPGRFSGRQFSNSRSEMNVSTLELGDSALYLCASRSGRGTYNEQFFGPGTRLTVL.

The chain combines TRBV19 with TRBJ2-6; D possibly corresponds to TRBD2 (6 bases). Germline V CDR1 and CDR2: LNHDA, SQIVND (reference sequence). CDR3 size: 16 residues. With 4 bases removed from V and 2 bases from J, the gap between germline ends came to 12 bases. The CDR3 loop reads CASSSMGGPGANVLTF. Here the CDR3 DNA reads TGTGCCAGTAGTAGTATGGGGGGACCTGGGGCCAACGTCCTGACTTTC.

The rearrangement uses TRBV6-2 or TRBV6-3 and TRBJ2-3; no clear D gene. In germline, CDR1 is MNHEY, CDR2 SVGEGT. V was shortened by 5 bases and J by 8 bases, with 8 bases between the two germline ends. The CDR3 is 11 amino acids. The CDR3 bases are TGTGCCAGCAGTCGAACCGGTACGCAGTATTTT. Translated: CASSRTGTQYF.

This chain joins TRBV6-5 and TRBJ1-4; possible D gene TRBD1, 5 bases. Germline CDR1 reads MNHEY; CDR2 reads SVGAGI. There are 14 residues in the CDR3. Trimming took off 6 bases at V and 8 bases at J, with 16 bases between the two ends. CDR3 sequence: CASSIQEMGEKLFF. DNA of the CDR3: TGTGCCAGCAGCATACAGGAGATGGGGGAAAAACTGTTTTTT.

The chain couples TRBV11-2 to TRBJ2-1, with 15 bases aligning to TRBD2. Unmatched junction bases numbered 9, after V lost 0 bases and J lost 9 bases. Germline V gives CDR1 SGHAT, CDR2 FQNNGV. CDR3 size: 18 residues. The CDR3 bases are TGTGCCAGCAGCTTAGACGACCTGGGACTAGCGGGAGGTGGTGAGCAGTTCTTC. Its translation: CASSLDDLGLAGGGEQFF.

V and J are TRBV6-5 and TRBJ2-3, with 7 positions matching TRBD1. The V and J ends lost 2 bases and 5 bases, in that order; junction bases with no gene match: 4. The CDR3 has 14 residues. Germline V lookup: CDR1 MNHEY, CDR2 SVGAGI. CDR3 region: CASSYGTVEDTQYF. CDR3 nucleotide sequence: TGTGCCAGCAGTTACGGGACAGTTGAAGATACGCAGTATTTT.

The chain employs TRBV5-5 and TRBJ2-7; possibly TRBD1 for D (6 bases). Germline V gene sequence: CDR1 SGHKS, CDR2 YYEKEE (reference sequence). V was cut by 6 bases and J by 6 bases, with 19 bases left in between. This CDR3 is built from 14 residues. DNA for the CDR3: TGTGCCAGCATGGTTGTGGCAGGGGATGTCGAGCAGTACTTC. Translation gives CASMVVAGDVEQYF.

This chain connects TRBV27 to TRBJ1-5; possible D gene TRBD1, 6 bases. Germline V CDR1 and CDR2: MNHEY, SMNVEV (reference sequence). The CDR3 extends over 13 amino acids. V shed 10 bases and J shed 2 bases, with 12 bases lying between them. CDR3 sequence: CATGAGGNQPQHF. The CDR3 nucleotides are TGTGCCACAGGGGCGGGAGGCAATCAGCCCCAGCATTTT.

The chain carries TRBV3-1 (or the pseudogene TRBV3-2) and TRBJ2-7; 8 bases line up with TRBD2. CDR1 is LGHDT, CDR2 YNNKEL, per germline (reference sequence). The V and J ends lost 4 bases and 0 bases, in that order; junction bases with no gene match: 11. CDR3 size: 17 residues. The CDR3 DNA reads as TGTGCCAGCAGCCGAACGACTGGGAGCGGGAGCTCCTACGAGCAGTACTTC. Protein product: CASSRTTGSGSSYEQYF.

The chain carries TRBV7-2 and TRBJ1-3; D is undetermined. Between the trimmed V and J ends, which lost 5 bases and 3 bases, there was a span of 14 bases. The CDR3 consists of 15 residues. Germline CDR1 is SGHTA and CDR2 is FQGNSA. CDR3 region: CASSQMRGGGNTIYF. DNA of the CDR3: TGTGCCAGCAGCCAAATGCGGGGAGGTGGAAACACCATATATTTT.

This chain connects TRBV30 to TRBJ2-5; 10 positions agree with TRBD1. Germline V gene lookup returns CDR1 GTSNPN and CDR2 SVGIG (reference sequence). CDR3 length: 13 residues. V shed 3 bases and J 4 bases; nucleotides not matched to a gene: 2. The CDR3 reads CAWRRDRGETQYF. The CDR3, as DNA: TGTGCCTGGAGGCGGGACAGGGGAGAGACCCAGTACTTC.

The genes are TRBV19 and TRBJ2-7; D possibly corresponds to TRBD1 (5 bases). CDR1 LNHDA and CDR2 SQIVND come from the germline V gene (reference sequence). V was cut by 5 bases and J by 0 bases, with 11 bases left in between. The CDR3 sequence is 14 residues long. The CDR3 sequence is CASSPTDSSYEQYF. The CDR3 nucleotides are TGTGCCAGTAGTCCTACCGACAGCTCCTACGAGCAGTACTTC.

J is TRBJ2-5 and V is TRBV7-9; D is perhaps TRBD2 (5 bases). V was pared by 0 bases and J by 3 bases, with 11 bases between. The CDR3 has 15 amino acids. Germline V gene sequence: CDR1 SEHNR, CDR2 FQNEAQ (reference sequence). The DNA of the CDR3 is TGTGCCAGCAGCTTAGCGTACGAGAGGGAAGAGACCCAGTACTTC. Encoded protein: CASSLAYEREETQYF.

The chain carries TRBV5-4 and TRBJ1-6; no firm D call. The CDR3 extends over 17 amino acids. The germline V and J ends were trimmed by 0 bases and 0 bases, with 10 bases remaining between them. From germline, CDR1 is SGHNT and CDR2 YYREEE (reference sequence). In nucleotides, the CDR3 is TGTGCCAGCAGCTTGGGAGGTGCGAGCTCCTATAATTCACCCCTCCACTTT. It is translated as CASSLGGASSYNSPLHF.

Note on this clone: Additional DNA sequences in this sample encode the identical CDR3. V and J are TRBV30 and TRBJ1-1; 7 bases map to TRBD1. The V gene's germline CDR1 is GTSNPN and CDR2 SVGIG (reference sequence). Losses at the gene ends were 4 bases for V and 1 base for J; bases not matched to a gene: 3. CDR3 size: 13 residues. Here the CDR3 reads CAWTPGGNTEAFF. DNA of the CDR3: TGTGCCTGGACCCCAGGGGGGAACACTGAAGCTTTCTTT.

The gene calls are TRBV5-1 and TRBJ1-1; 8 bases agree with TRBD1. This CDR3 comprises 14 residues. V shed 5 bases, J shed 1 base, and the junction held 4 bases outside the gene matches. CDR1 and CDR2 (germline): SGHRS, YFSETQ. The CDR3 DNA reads TGCGCCAGCAGACAGGGGGGCACGAACACTGAAGCTTTCTTT. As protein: CASRQGGTNTEAFF.

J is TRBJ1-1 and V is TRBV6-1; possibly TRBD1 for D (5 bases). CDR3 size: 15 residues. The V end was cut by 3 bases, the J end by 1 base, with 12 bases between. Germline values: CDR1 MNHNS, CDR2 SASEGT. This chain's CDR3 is CASSDQGRANTEAFF. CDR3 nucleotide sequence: TGTGCCAGCAGTGATCAGGGCAGGGCGAACACTGAAGCTTTCTTT.

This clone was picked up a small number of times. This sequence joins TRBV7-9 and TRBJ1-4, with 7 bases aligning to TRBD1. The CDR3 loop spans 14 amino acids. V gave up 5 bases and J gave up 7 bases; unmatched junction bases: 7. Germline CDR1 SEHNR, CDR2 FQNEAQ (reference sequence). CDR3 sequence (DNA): TGTGCCAGCAGCGGAGACAGGGTCAGTGAAAAACTGTTTTTT. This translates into CASSGDRVSEKLFF.